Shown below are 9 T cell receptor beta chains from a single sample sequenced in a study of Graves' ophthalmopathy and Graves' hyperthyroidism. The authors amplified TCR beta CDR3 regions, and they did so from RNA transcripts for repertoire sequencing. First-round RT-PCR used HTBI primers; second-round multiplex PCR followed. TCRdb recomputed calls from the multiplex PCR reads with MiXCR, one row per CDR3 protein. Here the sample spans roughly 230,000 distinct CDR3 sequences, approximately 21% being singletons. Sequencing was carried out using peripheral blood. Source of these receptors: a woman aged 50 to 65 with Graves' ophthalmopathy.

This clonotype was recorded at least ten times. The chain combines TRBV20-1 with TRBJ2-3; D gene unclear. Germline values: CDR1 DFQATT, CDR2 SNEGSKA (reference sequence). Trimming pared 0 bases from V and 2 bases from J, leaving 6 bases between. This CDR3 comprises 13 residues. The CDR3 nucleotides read TGCAGTGCTAGAGAAGCCGTCACAGATACGCAGTATTTT. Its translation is CSAREAVTDTQYF.

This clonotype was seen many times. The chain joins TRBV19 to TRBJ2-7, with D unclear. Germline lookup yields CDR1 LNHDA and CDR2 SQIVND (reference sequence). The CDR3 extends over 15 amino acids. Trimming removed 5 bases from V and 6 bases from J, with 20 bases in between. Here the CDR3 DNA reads TGTGCCAGTAGTCCAGACCCTTCAGCCACTACCGAGCAGTACTTC. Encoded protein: CASSPDPSATTEQYF. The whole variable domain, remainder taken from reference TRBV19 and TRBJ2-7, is DGGITQSPKYLFRKEGQNVTLSCEQNLNHDAMYWYRQDPGQGLRLIYYSQIVNDFQKGDIAEGYSVSREKKESFPLTVTSAQKNPTAFYLCASSPDPSATTEQYFGPGTRLTVT.

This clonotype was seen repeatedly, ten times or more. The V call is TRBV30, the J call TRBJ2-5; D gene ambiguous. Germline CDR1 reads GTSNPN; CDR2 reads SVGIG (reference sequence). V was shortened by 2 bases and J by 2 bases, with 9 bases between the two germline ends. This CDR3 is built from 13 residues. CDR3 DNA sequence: TGTGCCTGGAGTACAAGGCGACAAGAGACCCAGTACTTC. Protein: CAWSTRRQETQYF. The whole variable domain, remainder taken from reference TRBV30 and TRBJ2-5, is SQTIHQWPATLVQPVGSPLSLECTVEGTSNPNLYWYRQAAGRGLQLLFYSVGIGQISSEVPQNLSASRPQDRQFILSSKKLLLSDSGFYLCAWSTRRQETQYFGPGTRLLVL.

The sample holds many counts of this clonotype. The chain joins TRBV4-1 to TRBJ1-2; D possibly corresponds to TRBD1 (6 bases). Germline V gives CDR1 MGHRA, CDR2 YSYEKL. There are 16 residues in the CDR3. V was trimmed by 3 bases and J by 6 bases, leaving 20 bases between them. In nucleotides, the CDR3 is TGCGCCAGCAGCCATGCGACAGGTAAAGTGATGGATGGCTACACCTTC. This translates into CASSHATGKVMDGYTF.

The CDR3 loop reads CASSTGGRRTGELFF. As DNA, the CDR3 is TGTGCCAGCAGTACGGGCGGGAGGCGCACCGGGGAGCTGTTTTTT. The chain carries TRBV2 and TRBJ2-2; 8 bases are shared with TRBD2. CDR1 and CDR2 from the germline V gene are SNHLY and FYNNEI. CDR3 length: 15 residues. With V trimmed by 5 bases and J by 4 bases, 6 bases remained unmatched.

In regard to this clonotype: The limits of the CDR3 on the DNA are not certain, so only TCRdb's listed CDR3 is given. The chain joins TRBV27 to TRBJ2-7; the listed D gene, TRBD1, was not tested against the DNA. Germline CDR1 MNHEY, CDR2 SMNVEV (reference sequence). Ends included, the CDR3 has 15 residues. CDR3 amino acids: CASSLDYWGVGITNF.

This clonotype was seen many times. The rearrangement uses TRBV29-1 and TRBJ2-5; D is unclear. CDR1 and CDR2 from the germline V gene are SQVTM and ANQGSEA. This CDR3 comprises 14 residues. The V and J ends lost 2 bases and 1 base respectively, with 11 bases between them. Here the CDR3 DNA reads TGCAGCGTTGAATCCACAGATACCCAAGAGACCCAGTACTTC. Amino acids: CSVESTDTQETQYF.

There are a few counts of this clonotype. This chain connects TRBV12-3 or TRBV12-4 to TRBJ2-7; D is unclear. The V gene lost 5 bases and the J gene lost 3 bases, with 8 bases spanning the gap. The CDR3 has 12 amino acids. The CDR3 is CASSSDYYEQYF. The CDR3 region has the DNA TGTGCCAGCAGTAGCGATTACTACGAGCAGTACTTC.

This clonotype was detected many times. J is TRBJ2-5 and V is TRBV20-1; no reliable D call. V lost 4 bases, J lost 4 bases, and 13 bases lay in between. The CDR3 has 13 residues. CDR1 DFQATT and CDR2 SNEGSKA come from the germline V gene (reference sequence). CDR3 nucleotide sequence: TGCAGTGCTAAGAACCAGCGATCAGAGACCCAGTACTTC. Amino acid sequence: CSAKNQRSETQYF.